This entry features one TCR beta chain sequence. What it recognizes is unknown. This sample stems from a study of monozygotic twins with inflammatory bowel disease. Germline CDR1 is SGHTA and CDR2 is FQGNSA. The CDR3 totals 13 residues. No DNA is given; TCRdb re-called the 5' RACE reads and lists each CDR3 protein once. The listing records 150,000 to 200,000 distinct CDR3 sequences. Study observations and caveats: Diversity of TCRbeta measured by inverse Simpson was lower in IBD patients than in healthy co-twins.

Sequenced input: blood. This sequence joins TRBV7-2 and TRBJ2-1; TCRdb gives TRBD1 as the D gene, but with no DNA this cannot be confirmed. This receptor was obtained from a human donor with ulcerative colitis or Crohn's disease, or a healthy co-twin of an affected twin (not recorded which). The chain's CDR3 is CASSRDRGPEQFF.